These 13 T cell receptor beta chains were sequenced from one sample in a study of cytomegalovirus exposure and HLA in healthy donors. TCRdb's copy holds only in-frame clones and misses some; the assay was immunoSEQ multiplex PCR. The sample records 190,000 or so clones, 80% to 85% being singletons. Sequencing used PBMCs. These receptors were obtained from a woman younger than 30 in good health and CMV-seropositive.

V is TRBV19 and J is TRBJ2-6; 7 bases map to TRBD2. Looked up from germline, CDR1 is LNHDA and CDR2 is SQIVND (reference sequence). The CDR3 has 17 residues. Trimming cost V 5 bases and J 4 bases; bases outside gene matches: 11. CDR3 amino acids: CASSQGPGTNGANVLTF. For the CDR3, the DNA is TGTGCCAGTAGTCAGGGTCCGGGGACTAACGGGGCCAACGTCCTGACTTTC.

The chain links TRBV4-1 to TRBJ1-1; a weak D match, TRBD1 (5 bases). The CDR3 runs 12 residues. Germline loops: CDR1 MGHRA, CDR2 YSYEKL. Trimming took off 0 bases at V and 11 bases at J, with 10 bases between the two ends. The CDR3 DNA reads as TGCGCCAGCAGCCAAGAGGCAGGGCCGGCTTTCTTT. Protein product: CASSQEAGPAFF.

There are a few counts of this clone. The rearrangement links TRBV14 to TRBJ1-2; D uncertain. Trimming cost V 4 bases and J 2 bases, with 8 bases left between them. This CDR3 comprises 13 residues. Germline-derived CDR1 and CDR2 are SGHDN and FVKESK. The CDR3, as DNA: TGTGCCAGCAGCCCGGAGCTAAACTATGGCTACACCTTC. It specifies CASSPELNYGYTF.

This clone was detected once. The chain is built from TRBV27 and TRBJ2-6; maybe TRBD1 (6 bases). Germline lookup yields CDR1 MNHEY and CDR2 SMNVEV (reference sequence). With 4 bases removed from V and 0 bases from J, the gap between germline ends came to 19 bases. CDR3 length: 19 residues. This CDR3 is CASSSNRVYYSSGANVLTF. CDR3 nucleotide sequence: TGTGCCAGCAGTTCGAACAGGGTTTATTATAGCTCTGGGGCCAACGTCCTGACTTTC.

This clone was picked up one time. The chain carries TRBV2 and TRBJ1-2; TRBD1 agrees at 7 bases. Germline CDR1 is SNHLY and CDR2 is FYNNEI. The CDR3 runs to 13 residues. J lost 5 bases, V lost 10 bases, and 10 bases had no gene match. The CDR3 reads CAIPGQRLYGYTF. Written as DNA, the CDR3 is TGTGCCATTCCGGGACAGAGGCTTTATGGCTACACCTTC.

The chain couples TRBV6-1 to TRBJ1-1, with D perhaps matching TRBD1 (6 bases). Trimming pared 6 bases from V and 10 bases from J, leaving 18 bases between. CDR3 length: 13 amino acids. Germline-derived CDR1 and CDR2 are MNHNS and SASEGT. CDR3 residues: CASRGTSPPGAFF. CDR3 DNA: TGTGCCAGCAGAGGGACATCTCCGCCTGGAGCTTTCTTT.

There are a few counts of this clone. The chain joins TRBV19 to TRBJ1-2, with D possibly matching TRBD1 (6 bases). CDR1 and CDR2 from the germline V gene are LNHDA and SQIVND (reference sequence). The CDR3 is made up of 14 amino acids. The ends were cut back, 5 bases at V and 4 bases at J, with 14 bases in the middle. Here the CDR3 DNA reads TGTGCCAGTAGTCCCCGATTAGGGGGCTATGGCTACACCTTC. Amino acids: CASSPRLGGYGYTF.

V usage is TRBV25-1 and J usage is TRBJ1-6; D not certain. V lost 4 bases and J lost 15, with 13 bases in between. Per germline, CDR1 MGHDK and CDR2 SYGVNS. This CDR3 spans 12 amino acids. In DNA, the CDR3 is TGTGCCAGCAGTGCAACAACAGCCCGCCTCCACTTT. Translated: CASSATTARLHF.

The chain has TRBV19 and TRBJ1-1; D remains ambiguous. V shed 2 bases and J shed 6 bases, with 13 bases lying between them. Germline V gene data show CDR1 as LNHDA and CDR2 as SQIVND (reference sequence). This CDR3 comprises 14 residues. Written as DNA, the CDR3 is TGTGCCAGTAGTATATCCCCACATTTCGCTGAAGCTTTCTTT. This codes for CASSISPHFAEAFF.

This clone is a singleton in its sample. The chain couples TRBV9 to TRBJ2-3, with D unclear. The V end was cut by 0 bases, the J end by 2 bases, with 7 bases between. Germline CDR1 SGDLS, CDR2 YYNGEE. The CDR3 sequence is 14 residues long. Here the CDR3 reads CASSVEPDTDTQYF. CDR3 in DNA: TGTGCCAGCAGCGTAGAGCCCGACACAGATACGCAGTATTTT.

The chain uses TRBV7-2 and TRBJ2-2, with D maybe TRBD1 (6 bases). Germline V gives CDR1 SGHTA, CDR2 FQGNSA. The CDR3 is 16 amino acids. Trimming took off 3 bases at V and 6 bases at J, with 17 bases between the two ends. DNA of the CDR3: TGTGCCAGCAGCTTTGGCAGGGGTGCTAGATCCGGGGAGCTGTTTTTT. As protein: CASSFGRGARSGELFF.

This clone came up a few times. V usage is TRBV4-2 and J usage is TRBJ2-3, with D perhaps matching TRBD2 (5 bases). V was cut by 1 base and J by 0 bases, with 11 bases left in between. The CDR3 runs 16 residues. From germline, CDR1 is LGHNA and CDR2 YNFKEQ. The CDR3 DNA reads as TGTGCCAGCAGCCAAGGGGGAGAGTTCAGCACAGATACGCAGTATTTT. Its protein is CASSQGGEFSTDTQYF.

The genes are TRBV6-1 and TRBJ2-5, with 12 nucleotides matching TRBD2. Germline CDR1 is MNHNS and CDR2 is SASEGT. Trimming took 4 bases from V and 4 from J; bases not matched to a gene: 10. The CDR3 has 17 amino acids. CDR3 coding DNA: TGTGCCAGCAGTGTGGCTAGCGGGGGGGCCGCAGGAGAGACCCAGTACTTC. It codes for CASSVASGGAAGETQYF.